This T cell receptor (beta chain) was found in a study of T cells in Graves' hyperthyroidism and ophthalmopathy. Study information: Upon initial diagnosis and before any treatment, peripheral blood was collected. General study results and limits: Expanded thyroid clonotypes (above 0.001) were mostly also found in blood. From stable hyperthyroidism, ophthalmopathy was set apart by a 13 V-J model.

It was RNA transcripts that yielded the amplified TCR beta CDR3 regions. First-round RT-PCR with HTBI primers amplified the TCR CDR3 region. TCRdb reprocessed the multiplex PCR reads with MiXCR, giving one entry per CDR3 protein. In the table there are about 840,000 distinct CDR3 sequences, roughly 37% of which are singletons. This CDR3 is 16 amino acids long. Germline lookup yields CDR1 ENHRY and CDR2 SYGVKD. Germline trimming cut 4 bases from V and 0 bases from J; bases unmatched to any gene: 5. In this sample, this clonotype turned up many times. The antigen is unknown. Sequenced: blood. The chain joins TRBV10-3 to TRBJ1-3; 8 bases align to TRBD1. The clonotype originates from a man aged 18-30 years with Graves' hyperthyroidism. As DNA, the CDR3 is TGTGCCATCAGTGGACAGGGGAAACTCTCTGGAAACACCATATATTTT. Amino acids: CAISGQGKLSGNTIYF.